This TCR beta chain was profiled in a study of response to subunit inactivated influenza vaccine. General study points: Researchers suggested that each seasonal influenza vaccination recruits few new T cells.

To note about this clonotype: Its matching antigen is unknown.

Each CDR3 protein gets one entry after TCRdb re-called the RT-PCR reads with MiXCR. This sample yields around 750,000 distinct CDR3 sequences, of which 21% are seen a single time; about a tenth belongs to the top ten. The clonotype comes from a man aged 50 to 59 who received an inactivated influenza vaccine. The sequenced sample was PBMCs from blood, obtained more than 4 days after vaccination.

The CDR3 nucleotides are TGTGCCATCCAGGATAAAGGAAACACCATATATTTT. It encodes CAIQDKGNTIYF. The chain combines TRBV10-3 with TRBJ1-3; no clear D gene. V lost 8 bases and J lost 4, with 9 bases in between. This CDR3 has 12 amino acids. Germline V gene lookup returns CDR1 ENHRY and CDR2 SYGVKD.